This T cell receptor (beta chain) derives from a study of T cells in Graves' hyperthyroidism and ophthalmopathy. Overall study results and limits: The model forecast ophthalmopathy, anticipating it by a median around 6.4 months before onset. Blood also showed most of the thyroid clonotypes that were expanded above 0.001.

Amplified TCR beta CDR3 regions derived from RNA transcripts. Initially, a first-round RT-PCR of the TCR CDR3 employed the HTBI primer set. Via MiXCR, TCRdb re-called the multiplex PCR reads, giving one row per CDR3 protein. This sample has about 610,000 distinct CDR3 sequences; roughly 14% occur once, and the top ten carry approximately 4.2%. This CDR3 contains 11 residues. Germline CDR1 and CDR2: SQVTM and ANQGSEA. Between the trimmed V and J ends, which lost 1 base and 10 bases, there was a span of 8 bases. A few counts support this clonotype. Its antigen remains unknown. The specimen sequenced was blood. This TCR was sampled from a woman between 40 and 50 years old with Graves' ophthalmopathy. This chain links TRBV29-1 with TRBJ2-4; D is ambiguous. The CDR3 coding sequence is TGCAGCGTTGAAGTAGGACGGATTCAGTACTTC. It yields the protein CSVEVGRIQYF.